This T cell receptor beta chain stems from a study of CD8+CD57+ T cells in acquired aplastic anemia (dated by TCRdb to the late 2010s). General notes on the study: Extracted DNA from sorted CD4+ and CD8+ cells averaged about 3 ug, ranging from about 0.17 to 30 ug. Mean read counts for healthy donor samples were 10 million to 10.8 million for CD4+ cells and 11.0 million for CD8+ cells.

Profiling of TCR beta VDJ combinations and CDR3 sequences used genomic DNA as the template. TCR repertoire sequencing was run on an Illumina HiSeq 2000. Turning to the authors' computational methods: TRBV/TRBJ rearrangement plots, CDR3 size and DJ length profiles, and Simpson's diversity index were used to assess repertoires. The immunodominant clone was defined as the most abundant DNA sequence in deep sequencing data. CDR3 amino acid sequences were screened for sharing across subjects and compared with published repertoires and the VDJdb database. TCRdb handled the public reads itself, with Q25 trimming in fastp and clone calling in MiXCR, and kept productive beta chains. Each CDR3 protein appears once, grouped with its most common genes and DNA. TCRdb's processing, not the authors' own work, is the source of the V and J calls. This sample is represented by about 110,000 distinct CDR3 sequences; under 60% of them were singletons. 30% to 40% of the sample rests with the top ten.

TCR repertoires of sorted CD4+ and CD8+ blood T cells from severe aplastic anemia patients and healthy subjects were deep-sequenced in the study. Ficoll-Paque density gradient centrifugation was used to isolate peripheral blood mononuclear cells. Before DNA extraction, CD4+ and CD8+ T cells were sorted by FACS or by magnetic beads. The full study reports these points: About 28 CD8+ CDR3 sequences were found in both patients and controls but appeared to be highly expressed in patients and within the immunodominant clones of the patients. Patients and healthy controls showed no significant difference in CD8+ Simpson's diversity (P=0.060).

A remark on this clonotype: No antigen is known for it. The record has no base qualities; no much larger clone is one base away.

From cysteine to phenylalanine, the CDR3 is 16 amino acids long. Only the CDR3 DNA stays, 48 bases, in frame from base 1. CDR1 ENHRY and CDR2 SYGVKD were looked up in the germline V gene. Here V drops 7 bases and J drops 5 bases, and the junction holds 11 bases not matched to any gene. This receptor was obtained from a human donor in good health, serving as a control. This chain is built from TRBV10-3 and TRBJ2-2, with 9 bases matching TRBD1. Sequencing input: sorted CD4+, CD8+, or CD8+CD57+ T cells (not recorded which) from PBMCs. CDR3 sequence: CAIKPGQGMETGELFF. The nucleotide sequence reads TGTGCCATCAAACCGGGACAGGGTATGGAGACCGGGGAGCTGTTTTTT.